Listed here are 22 T cell receptor beta chains from one sample, sequenced in a study of cytomegalovirus exposure and HLA in healthy donors. PCR was performed using 60 Vbeta and 13 Jbeta primers. Clones were read by immunoSEQ multiplex PCR, and TCRdb kept only the in-frame ones, dropping some. In the table there are approximately 86,000 clones, about 70% of which are singletons. The sequenced material came from PBMCs. All receptors derive from a man aged 55 to 69 in good health and CMV-seronegative.

V usage is TRBV28 and J usage is TRBJ2-6, with D tentatively TRBD2 (7 bases). Germline CDR1 is MDHEN and CDR2 is SYDVKM. This CDR3 comprises 17 residues. The V end lost 5 bases, the J end lost 0 bases, and 14 bases lay between the germline ends. The CDR3 region has the DNA TGTGCCAGCAGTGACGGGGGGCTACACTCTGGGGCCAACGTCCTGACTTTC. Translated: CASSDGGLHSGANVLTF.

V is TRBV5-1 and J is TRBJ1-4; the D is unclear. Germline V gives CDR1 SGHRS, CDR2 YFSETQ. CDR3 length: 17 residues. The V gene lost 4 bases and the J gene lost 8 bases, with 24 bases spanning the gap. The CDR3 spells CASSRRSRGFPEEKLFF. CDR3 DNA: TGCGCCAGCAGCCGCCGGTCTCGAGGATTTCCTGAGGAAAAACTGTTTTTT.

The rearrangement uses TRBV4-1 and TRBJ2-3, with D possibly being TRBD2 (6 bases). The CDR3 spans 16 residues. Germline V gene sequence: CDR1 MGHRA, CDR2 YSYEKL. Trimming shortened V by 4 bases and J by 6 bases, and 20 bases separated the two germline ends. CDR3 residues: CASSPGQVIREDTQYF. The DNA for the CDR3 is TGCGCCAGCAGCCCTGGCCAGGTCATACGGGAGGATACGCAGTATTTT.

The genes are TRBV11-2 and TRBJ2-3; unclear D gene. Germline lookup yields CDR1 SGHAT and CDR2 FQNNGV. Deletions cut 3 bases from V and 2 bases from J, with 3 bases between. The length of the CDR3 is 12 residues. The CDR3 coding sequence is TGTGCCAGCAGCTTTAACACAGATACGCAGTATTTT. It translates to CASSFNTDTQYF.

The chain combines TRBV4-1 with TRBJ2-4; D might be TRBD2 (5 bases). Germline-derived CDR1 and CDR2 are MGHRA and YSYEKL. V lost 9 bases to trimming and J lost 8 bases, with 17 bases between them. The CDR3 is made up of 13 amino acids. The CDR3 DNA follows: TGCGCCAGTTCAGAGGGCGCGTGGGACATTCAGTACTTC. Its translation is CASSEGAWDIQYF.

The chain uses TRBV19 and TRBJ2-3; D is possibly TRBD2 (7 bases). Germline CDR1 LNHDA, CDR2 SQIVND (reference sequence). The CDR3 spans 13 residues. Trimming removed 7 bases at V and 3 bases at J, with 11 bases between. The CDR3 is CASKQGGTDTQYF. The DNA of the CDR3 is TGTGCCAGTAAACAGGGAGGGACAGATACGCAGTATTTT.

The V call is TRBV30, the J call TRBJ1-4; TRBD1 agrees at 7 bases. The CDR3 is 13 amino acids. V gave up 2 bases and J gave up 6 bases; unmatched junction bases: 3. The germline V gene has CDR1 GTSNPN and CDR2 SVGIG (reference sequence). The CDR3 protein is CAWSRDRDEKLFF. CDR3 nucleotide sequence: TGTGCCTGGAGTCGGGACAGAGATGAAAAACTGTTTTTT. Drawing the rest from reference TRBV30 and TRBJ1-4, the complete variable domain is SQTIHQWPATLVQPVGSPLSLECTVEGTSNPNLYWYRQAAGRGLQLLFYSVGIGQISSEVPQNLSASRPQDRQFILSSKKLLLSDSGFYLCAWSRDRDEKLFFGSGTQLSVL.

This clone was detected only a few times. This chain connects TRBV5-6 to TRBJ2-1, with 11 bases identical to TRBD1. CDR1 and CDR2 from the germline V gene are SGHDT and YYEEEE. This CDR3 has 17 residues. V lost 0 bases and J lost 6; bases outside the gene matches: 8. CDR3 nucleotide sequence: TGTGCCAGCAGCTTGGGGGGACAGGGGGGGTTGCTCAATGAGCAGTTCTTC. This codes for CASSLGGQGGLLNEQFF.

Here the CDR3 DNA reads TGTGCCAGCAGTGGGCAAAATTCACCCCTCCACTTT. Translation gives CASSGQNSPLHF. The chain links TRBV2 to TRBJ1-6; D call uncertain. The CDR3 covers 12 residues. Germline assignment: CDR1 SNHLY and CDR2 FYNNEI. Trimming left V 4 bases short and J 7 bases short, with 5 bases between.

This clone appeared a few times. The chain combines TRBV2 with TRBJ1-3; D unclear. The CDR3 is 16 residues long. Trimming removed 0 bases at V and 1 base at J, with 10 bases between. CDR1 is SNHLY and CDR2 is FYNNEI in the germline V gene. The CDR3 DNA sequence: TGTGCCAGCAGTGAAGCGAGGCAGCCTTCTGGAAACACCATATATTTT. Its translation: CASSEARQPSGNTIYF.

V usage is TRBV5-4 and J usage is TRBJ2-3, with D possibly matching TRBD1 (7 bases). The length of the CDR3 is 17 residues. Germline V lookup: CDR1 SGHNT, CDR2 YYREEE (reference sequence). Deletions cut 0 bases from V and 5 bases from J, with 19 bases between. DNA of the CDR3: TGTGCCAGCAGCTTGGAGGTCAGGGGGGCCTCGATAGATACGCAGTATTTT. Translating gives CASSLEVRGASIDTQYF.

V and J are TRBV5-4 and TRBJ2-3; 8 nucleotides agree with TRBD1. The trim removed 4 bases at V and 2 bases at J, leaving 6 bases unmatched. Germline lookup yields CDR1 SGHNT and CDR2 YYREEE (reference sequence). The length of the CDR3 is 15 residues. CDR3 sequence: CASSTRQGHTDTQYF. The CDR3 DNA is TGTGCCAGCAGCACAAGACAGGGGCACACAGATACGCAGTATTTT.

The rearrangement links TRBV19 to TRBJ2-2; 8 positions agree with TRBD2. CDR1 and CDR2 from the germline V gene are LNHDA and SQIVND (reference sequence). Germline trimming cut 8 bases from V and 0 bases from J; bases unmatched to any gene: 2. This CDR3 has 14 amino acids. The CDR3: CASQRGTNTGELFF. CDR3 nucleotides: TGTGCCAGTCAGCGGGGGACGAACACCGGGGAGCTGTTTTTT.

This clone was seen a few times. The genes are TRBV5-1 and TRBJ2-7, with a possible D match to TRBD1 (5 bases). CDR3 length equals 15 residues. The germline V gene has CDR1 SGHRS and CDR2 YFSETQ. Between the trimmed V and J ends, which lost 2 bases and 5 bases, there was a span of 17 bases. The chain's CDR3 is CASSFAQGVIDEQYF. The CDR3 DNA follows: TGCGCCAGCAGCTTCGCGCAGGGTGTGATAGACGAGCAGTACTTC.

The chain combines TRBV27 with TRBJ2-7; 10 nucleotides align to TRBD1. This CDR3 comprises 13 residues. Germline lookup yields CDR1 MNHEY and CDR2 SMNVEV (reference sequence). The J segment lost 5 bases and the V segment lost 6 bases, leaving 4 bases of the junction unmatched. CDR3 in amino acids: CASRDRGINEQYF. In nucleotides, the CDR3 is TGTGCCAGCAGGGACAGGGGGATCAACGAGCAGTACTTC.

The V call is TRBV4-1, the J call TRBJ2-3; D is undetermined. Germline loops: CDR1 MGHRA, CDR2 YSYEKL. The V end lost 1 base, the J end lost 0 bases, and 11 bases lay between the germline ends. The CDR3 loop spans 16 amino acids. The CDR3 region has the DNA TGCGCCAGCAGCCAAGTGAACCTAGTTAGCACAGATACGCAGTATTTT. Amino acids: CASSQVNLVSTDTQYF.

The rearrangement uses TRBV4-2 and TRBJ1-4; D is possibly TRBD1 (6 bases). V was shortened by 1 base and J by 5 bases, with 14 bases between the two germline ends. The CDR3 is made up of 16 amino acids. Germline V CDR1 and CDR2: LGHNA, YNFKEQ. CDR3 sequence: CASSQASGTSNEKLFF. As DNA, the CDR3 is TGTGCCAGCAGCCAAGCGTCCGGGACATCGAATGAAAAACTGTTTTTT.

J is TRBJ2-2 and V is TRBV27, with TRBD1 as a possible D gene (5 bases). The CDR3 totals 16 residues. Trimming left V 1 base short and J 0 bases short, with 9 bases between. CDR1 MNHEY and CDR2 SMNVEV come from the germline V gene (reference sequence). DNA of the CDR3: TGTGCCAGCAGTTTATGGGGCCTAGCGAACACCGGGGAGCTGTTTTTT. Translating gives CASSLWGLANTGELFF.

The chain uses TRBV7-9 and TRBJ2-6, with 7 positions matching TRBD1. J lost 2 bases, V lost 6 bases, and 7 bases had no gene match. The CDR3 consists of 16 residues. Germline lookup yields CDR1 SEHNR and CDR2 FQNEAQ (reference sequence). The CDR3 coding sequence is TGTGCCAGCAGACCCTCAACAGGGGCTGGGGCCAACGTCCTGACTTTC. Amino acid sequence: CASRPSTGAGANVLTF. The variable domain in full, with the rest retrieved from reference TRBV7-9 and TRBJ2-6, is DTGVSQNPRHKITKRGQNVTFRCDPISEHNRLYWYRQTLGQGPEFLTYFQNEAQLEKSRLLSDRFSAERPKGSFSTLEIQRTEQGDSAMYLCASRPSTGAGANVLTFGAGSRLTVL.

The V and J genes are TRBV27 and TRBJ2-3; 10 bases fit TRBD1. The CDR3 spans 17 residues. V lost 5 bases and J lost 0; bases outside the gene matches: 8. Germline assignment: CDR1 MNHEY and CDR2 SMNVEV (reference sequence). CDR3 sequence (DNA): TGTGCCAGCAGTCCCGGACAGGGGGTGCCCAGCACAGATACGCAGTATTTT. Its translation: CASSPGQGVPSTDTQYF.

The chain uses TRBV5-4 and TRBJ1-1, with D uncertain. Germline lookup yields CDR1 SGHNT and CDR2 YYREEE (reference sequence). Trimming stripped 0 bases from V and 0 bases from J, with 9 bases between. The CDR3 has 15 amino acids. The CDR3 protein is CASSLGGNVNTEAFF. The CDR3 coding sequence is TGTGCCAGCAGCTTGGGCGGGAATGTGAACACTGAAGCTTTCTTT.

The V call is TRBV2, the J call TRBJ1-4; the match to TRBD1 covers 9 bases. The CDR3 is 12 amino acids. CDR1 and CDR2 from the germline V gene are SNHLY and FYNNEI. Germline trimming cut 11 bases from V and 8 bases from J; bases unmatched to any gene: 6. The CDR3 region has the DNA TGTGCCGGAAGGACAGGGGCGGAAAAACTGTTTTTT. It translates to CAGRTGAEKLFF. Full variable domain (rest looked up from reference TRBV2 and TRBJ1-4): EPEVTQTPSHQVTQMGQEVILRCVPISNHLYFYWYRQILGQKVEFLVSFYNNEISEKSEIFDDQFSVERPDGSNFTLKIRSTKLEDSAMYFCAGRTGAEKLFFGSGTQLSVL.